This TCR beta chain originates from a study of T cells in localized non-small cell lung cancer. Points from the study as a whole: A median of approximately 50 of the top 100 tumor clones appeared in adjacent lung, which was paired and uninvolved. Tumor trailed uninvolved adjacent lung in T cell clonality, which peaked there.

Concerning this clone: The antigen remains unidentified.

Profiled with immunoSEQ multiplex PCR; TCRdb holds only in-frame clones, not every one. The table lists roughly 15,000 clones, 70% to 90% of them singletons. This CDR3 is 16 amino acids long. V shed 4 bases and J 2 bases; nucleotides not matched to a gene: 6. CDR1 SGHKS and CDR2 YYEKEE come from the germline V gene (reference sequence). The input for sequencing was peripheral blood, taken before any cancer treatment. The receptor was isolated from a male donor at least 60 years old with stage I lung adenocarcinoma. This chain joins TRBV5-5 and TRBJ2-3; 11 bases fit TRBD2. The CDR3 loop reads CASSVGTSGDTDTQYF. CDR3 bases: TGTGCCAGCAGCGTGGGGACTAGCGGTGACACAGATACGCAGTATTTT.